This is a list of T cell receptor beta chains from one sample in a study of T cells in localized non-small cell lung cancer. The table came from immunoSEQ multiplex PCR; TCRdb's copy has only in-frame clones and leaves some out. The repertoire holds about 11,000 clones, with roughly 90% as singletons. The specimen comprised peripheral blood, sampled before any cancer treatment. The receptor set was obtained from a male donor at least 60 years old with stage III lung adenocarcinoma. CDR3s include the opening cysteine and the closing phenylalanine or tryptophan. Some rows mark clone size as missing; the rest say once, few, many or name a class of expanded clone.

j_call clone_size v_call cdr3_aa
TRBJ1-2 . TRBV15 CATSRGYGYTF
TRBJ1-6 . TRBV18 CASSRDRGDSPLHF
TRBJ2-7 . TRBV12-2 CASRETSGGSYEQYF
TRBJ2-5 once TRBV7-2 CASSLGGGGQETQYF
TRBJ1-1 . TRBV6-1 CASSLRILGDTEAFF
TRBJ1-2 . TRBV6-5 CASSTNYGYTF
TRBJ2-3 . TRBV6-5 CASSYGVLAGGTQYF
TRBJ1-1 . TRBV7-6 CASSQKQGTEAFF
TRBJ1-1 . TRBV18 CASSGGTALRTEAFF
TRBJ2-1 . TRBV5-5 CASSPGLADTYNEQFF
TRBJ2-3 . TRBV7-2 CASSLPGGTADTQYF
TRBJ2-5 . TRBV6-1 CASSEAPGKQETQYF
TRBJ2-7 . TRBV29-1 CSVASGSYEQYF
TRBJ2-5 . TRBV19 CASSPGVRETQYF
TRBJ2-1 . TRBV29-1 CSVGSAGGSYNEQFF
TRBJ2-7 . TRBV5-1 CASSETRSYEQYF
TRBJ2-7 . TRBV11-1 CASSPRQGPSYEQYF
TRBJ2-3 once TRBV27 CASSPTQADTQYF
TRBJ2-7 . TRBV11-2 CASSLAGGSKVEQYF
TRBJ1-1 . TRBV5-1 CASSLNFGQNTEAFF
TRBJ2-4 . TRBV7-9 CASSLAEVLGQLYF
TRBJ2-2 once TRBV5-4 CASSLKLAGTGELFF
TRBJ2-3 . TRBV5-6 CASSQDGVQYF
TRBJ1-2 . TRBV7-9 CASSSTGTGEKGYTF
TRBJ2-3 . TRBV6-5 CASKRAGVSTDTQYF
TRBJ2-4 . TRBV28 CASSRGRASKNIQYF
TRBJ1-4 . TRBV6-6 CASSRQISPTNEKLFF
TRBJ1-5 . TRBV6-5 CASRTGTAAQHF
TRBJ1-1 once TRBV10-1 CASSGGGRTEAFF
TRBJ2-2 . TRBV4-1 CASRPASSTGELFF
TRBJ2-7 . TRBV13 CASSEGLAGYEQYF
TRBJ2-2 . TRBV9 CASSVGSTGELFF
TRBJ2-7 . TRBV11-2 CASSFGVGYEQYF
TRBJ2-7 . TRBV5-4 CASSPSTGIDYEQYF
TRBJ2-7 . TRBV30 CAWGGGNTYEQYF
TRBJ2-2 . TRBV29-1 CSATGAGELFF
TRBJ2-7 once TRBV19 CASSIESRGASYEQYF
TRBJ2-6 . TRBV2 CASSRGLRTRGGANVLTF
TRBJ1-3 . TRBV6-5 CASSGTGGSGNTIYF
TRBJ1-2 . TRBV13 CASRSAGTLNYGYTF
TRBJ2-4 . TRBV14 CASSQDQGLGGEDGIQYF
TRBJ1-2 . TRBV7-9 CASSLEGGGYNGYTF
TRBJ2-2 . TRBV28 CASTLYRVRAGELFF